This is a list of T cell receptor beta chains from one sample in a study of OX40 agonist ivuxolimab in advanced cancers. Measured with immunoSEQ multiplex PCR; TCRdb has only the in-frame clones, and not every one. Among under 20,000 clones, 86% were seen once, and the ten largest hold roughly 15%. Sequencing was performed on CD4+ or CD8+ T cells sorted from blood, taken in a trial of the OX40 agonist ivuxolimab. Source of these receptors: an adult with an advanced solid tumor such as melanoma, head and neck, liver or kidney cancer. Both conserved end residues are part of each CDR3. The D gene is left open where the match is weak. Clone size, where shown, is once, few, many, or a class for clones that have expanded.

J gene,clone size,D gene,V gene,CDR3 protein,CDR3 DNA
TRBJ2-7,.,.,TRBV27,CASIELAPPYEQYF,TGTGCCAGCATAGAACTAGCTCCCCCCTACGAGCAGTACTTC
TRBJ2-1,.,.,TRBV27,CASSFGTLSYEQFF,TGTGCCAGCAGTTTTGGGACTCTCTCTTATGAGCAGTTCTTC
TRBJ1-2,.,TRBD1,TRBV15,CATSRDKGTVVTHGYTF,TGTGCCACCAGCAGAGATAAGGGGACAGTAGTAACCCATGGCTACACCTTC
TRBJ1-2,.,.,TRBV5-1,CASSIGTSRYGYTF,TGCGCCAGCAGCATAGGGACATCTCGTTATGGCTACACCTTC
TRBJ2-7,.,TRBD1,TRBV10-3,CAISPGQGYEQYF,TGTGCCATCAGTCCGGGACAGGGCTACGAGCAGTACTTC
TRBJ1-1,.,.,TRBV5-5,CASSLGGKWQAFF,TGTGCCAGCAGCTTGGGCGGGAAGTGGCAGGCTTTCTTT
TRBJ2-7,.,TRBD1,TRBV4-1,CASSQRFQGASYEQYF,TGCGCCAGCAGCCAGCGCTTTCAGGGGGCTTCCTACGAGCAGTACTTC
TRBJ2-3,once,.,TRBV5-4,CASSDREWGDTQYF,TGTGCCAGCAGCGACCGGGAATGGGGAGATACGCAGTATTTT
TRBJ2-1,medium-sized,TRBD2,TRBV6-1,CASSEIAGVGDEQFF,TGTGCCAGCAGTGAAATAGCGGGAGTAGGCGATGAGCAGTTCTTC
TRBJ2-1,.,.,TRBV4-1,CASSQDLGRADEQFF,TGCGCCAGCAGCCAAGATCTTGGCAGGGCCGATGAGCAGTTCTTC
TRBJ2-1,.,.,TRBV6-5,CASSYSPGTYNEQFF,TGTGCCAGCAGTTACTCCCCCGGGACGTACAATGAGCAGTTCTTC
TRBJ1-2,once,TRBD1,TRBV15,CATSRDRTGGMDGYTF,TGTGCCACCAGCAGAGATAGGACAGGGGGGATGGATGGCTACACCTTC
TRBJ2-7,.,.,TRBV11-3,CASSFRDGSYEQYF,TGTGCCAGCAGCTTCCGGGACGGATCCTACGAGCAGTACTTC
TRBJ1-1,.,TRBD1,TRBV4-1,CASSHMGQTHYTEAFF,TGCGCCAGCAGCCACATGGGACAGACGCATTACACTGAAGCTTTCTTT
TRBJ2-3,.,.,TRBV7-5,CASSLLGPDTQYF,TGTGCCAGCAGCCTACTAGGCCCAGATACGCAGTATTTT
TRBJ2-5,.,.,TRBV7-5,CASSLVQETQYF,TGTGCCAGCAGCTTGGTACAAGAGACCCAGTACTTC